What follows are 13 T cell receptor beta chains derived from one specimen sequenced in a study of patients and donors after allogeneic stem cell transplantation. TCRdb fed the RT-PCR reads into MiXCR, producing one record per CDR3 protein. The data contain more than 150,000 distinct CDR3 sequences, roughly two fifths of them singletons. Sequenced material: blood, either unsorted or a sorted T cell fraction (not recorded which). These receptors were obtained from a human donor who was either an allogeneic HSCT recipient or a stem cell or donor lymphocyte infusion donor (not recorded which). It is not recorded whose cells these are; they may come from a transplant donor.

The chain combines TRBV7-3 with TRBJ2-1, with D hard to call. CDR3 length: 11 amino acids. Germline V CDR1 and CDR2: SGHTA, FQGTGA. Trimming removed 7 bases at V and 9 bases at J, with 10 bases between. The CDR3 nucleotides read TGTGCCAGCATTCGAGGTTGTGAGCAGTTCTTC. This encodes CASIRGCEQFF.

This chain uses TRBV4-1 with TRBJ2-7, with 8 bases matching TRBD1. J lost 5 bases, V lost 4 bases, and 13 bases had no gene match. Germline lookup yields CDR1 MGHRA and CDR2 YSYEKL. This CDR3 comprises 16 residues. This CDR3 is CASSPHPGTGPHEQYF. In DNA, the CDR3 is TGCGCCAGCAGCCCTCACCCCGGGACAGGCCCCCACGAGCAGTACTTC.

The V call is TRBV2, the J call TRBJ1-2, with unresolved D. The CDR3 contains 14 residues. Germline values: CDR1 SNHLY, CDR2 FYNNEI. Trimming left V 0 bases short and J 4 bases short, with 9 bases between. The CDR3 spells CASSEASGGYGYTF. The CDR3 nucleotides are TGTGCCAGCAGTGAAGCGTCAGGAGGCTATGGCTACACCTTC.

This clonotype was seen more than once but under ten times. DNA for the CDR3: TGCGCCAGCAGCCCGGGACAGTTTAATGAAAAACTGTTTTTT. As protein: CASSPGQFNEKLFF. V is TRBV5-1 and J is TRBJ1-4; 7 positions match TRBD1. The CDR3 spans 14 residues. CDR1 is SGHRS, CDR2 YFSETQ, per germline. V shed 4 bases, J shed 4 bases, and the junction held 4 bases outside the gene matches.

The CDR3 spells CSARPTGSPAGTQYF. CDR3 in DNA: TGCAGTGCTAGACCCACAGGGTCCCCAGCGGGTACGCAGTATTTT. The chain joins TRBV20-1 to TRBJ2-3; perhaps D is TRBD1 or TRBD2 (6 bases each). Trimming removed 2 bases from V and 8 bases from J, with 20 bases in between. CDR3 length: 15 residues. Germline V gives CDR1 DFQATT, CDR2 SNEGSKA (reference sequence).

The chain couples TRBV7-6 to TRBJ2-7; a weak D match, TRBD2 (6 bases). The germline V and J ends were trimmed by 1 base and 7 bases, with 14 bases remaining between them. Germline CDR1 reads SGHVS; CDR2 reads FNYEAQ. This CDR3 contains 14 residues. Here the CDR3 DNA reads TGTGCCAGCAGCTTAGGGGGGGAGCAAGAAGAGCAGTACTTC. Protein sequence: CASSLGGEQEEQYF.

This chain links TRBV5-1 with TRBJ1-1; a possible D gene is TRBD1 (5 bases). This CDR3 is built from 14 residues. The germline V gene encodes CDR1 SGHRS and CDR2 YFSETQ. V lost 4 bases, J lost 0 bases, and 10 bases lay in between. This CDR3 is CASSGGIVNTEAFF. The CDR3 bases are TGCGCCAGCAGCGGGGGGATCGTGAACACTGAAGCTTTCTTT.

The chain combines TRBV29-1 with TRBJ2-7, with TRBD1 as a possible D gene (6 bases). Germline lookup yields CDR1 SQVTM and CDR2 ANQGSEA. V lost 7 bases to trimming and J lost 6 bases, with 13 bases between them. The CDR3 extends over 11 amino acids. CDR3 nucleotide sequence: TGCAGCGGTACCTCAGGGGCCGAGCAGTACTTC. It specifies CSGTSGAEQYF.

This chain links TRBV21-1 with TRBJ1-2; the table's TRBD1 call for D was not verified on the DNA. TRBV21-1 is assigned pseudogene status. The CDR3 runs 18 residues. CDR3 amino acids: CASSKAPQGAIVPYGYTF. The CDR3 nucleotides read TGTGCCAGCAGCAAAGCGCCGCAGGGGGCAATAGTCCCCTATGGCTACACCTTC.

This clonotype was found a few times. The CDR3 bases are TGCAGTGCAACCCAGAACACTGAAGCTTTCTTT. This translates into CSATQNTEAFF. This chain connects TRBV20-1 to TRBJ1-1; D is unresolved. Looked up from germline, CDR1 is DFQATT and CDR2 is SNEGSKA (reference sequence). The CDR3 loop spans 11 amino acids. V gave up 6 bases and J gave up 1 base, with 6 bases separating them.

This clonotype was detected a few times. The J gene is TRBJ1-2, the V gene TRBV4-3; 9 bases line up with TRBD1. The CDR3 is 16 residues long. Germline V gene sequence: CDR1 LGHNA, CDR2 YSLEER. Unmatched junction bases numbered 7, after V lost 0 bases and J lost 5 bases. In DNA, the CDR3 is TGCGCCAGCAGCCAAGATGTTACAGGGGGCCTATATGGCTACACCTTC. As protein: CASSQDVTGGLYGYTF.

CDR3 DNA: TGTGCCAGCAGGATAGACAGGGAGAGTGGCTACACCTTC. This translates into CASRIDRESGYTF. The rearrangement links TRBV7-2 to TRBJ1-2; 7 bases align to TRBD1. CDR3 size: 13 residues. CDR1 and CDR2 (germline): SGHTA, FQGNSA. The V gene end was trimmed by 6 bases and the J gene end by 7 bases; junction bases not matched to a gene: 8.

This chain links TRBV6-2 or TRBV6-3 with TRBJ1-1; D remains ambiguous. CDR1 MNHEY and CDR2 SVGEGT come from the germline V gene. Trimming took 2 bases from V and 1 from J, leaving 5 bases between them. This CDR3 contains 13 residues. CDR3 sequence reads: CASSYLRNTEAFF. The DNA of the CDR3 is TGTGCCAGCAGTTACCTCCGGAACACTGAAGCTTTCTTT.